This entry features one TCR beta chain sequence. The antigen it binds to is not known. Qualities for individual bases were not recorded, and no much larger clone is one base off. This record belongs to a study of cytomegalovirus exposure and HLA in healthy donors listed by TCRdb under 2017. With respect to the entire study: An earlier analysis of some 600 of the donors reported about 280 Gb of sequence data and 117 million unique TCR beta sequences obtained from around 170 million T cells. On average, around 230,000 unique TCR beta nucleotide sequences were sequenced per donor among roughly 430 genotyped donors of the cohort, with 15% to 20% of those sequences being non-productive. In a later analysis, previously published TCR beta repertoires from 550 to 700 donors were re-analyzed and high-resolution HLA genotyping was added so that TCR occurrence patterns could be studied. Of the roughly 410 genotyped donors, 65% to 90% were placed in the genetic ancestry cluster associated with self-reported Caucasian donors. A separate validation cohort of roughly 130 different subjects was used in addition to the 666-subject first cohort. The study aimed to test whether signatures of past pathogen exposure could be identified by cataloging public T cell receptors. In a later genetic analysis, genome-wide SNP genotypes for about 65% of the roughly 670 donors were used, and that subset was treated as a discovery cohort. To predict cytomegalovirus infection status, the study brought together high-throughput TCR immunosequencing, statistical association of individual TCRs with disease status, and machine learning. Donor age, sex, ethnicity and CMV serostatus were collected together with the repertoire data. To decide whether each TCR beta V gene segment behaved as functional or pseudogenic, an earlier analysis of several hundred of the donors relied on high-throughput TCR beta sequencing. An early release that covered 640 HLA-typed donors contained 300 to 350 gigabases of sequencing data and about 84 million unique TCR sequences. The study profiled the T cell repertoires of 550 to 700 subjects by immunosequencing and related them to cytomegalovirus serostatus. Roughly five DR-DQ haplotypes were handled as single units for association and clustering because linkage in the cohort was strong. The number of donors typed differed by locus, with roughly 620-630 for A, B, C, DRB1 and DQB1, around 500 for DQA1, some 570 for DPA1, and over 400 for DPB1. Every repertoire in the discovery cohort had been generated on one and the same sequencing platform. HLA typing covered class I and class II loci at four-digit resolution. Rather than drawing on any new phenotypic data, the later analysis identified candidate immune exposures from TCR beta sequences and the way those sequences occurred across donors. The full study reports these points: The study listed 150 to 200 TCR beta chains as associated with cytomegalovirus. The only immune exposure information available for the cohort was CMV serostatus. Because some donors lacked HLA typing at each locus, the association tests relied only on the typed subset. A later analysis reported that several top co-occurrence clusters appeared linked to parvovirus B19, influenza, CMV and Epstein-Barr virus. Presence/absence analyses assumed roughly uniform sequencing depth across donors, an assumption that may not hold. In an earlier analysis of approximately 590 of the donors, most TCR beta V segments appeared in productive rearrangements about 87% or about 30% of the time, broadly matching IMGT annotations. A further reported finding was that TCR beta sequences accurately predicted the HLA-A and HLA-B alleles for most subjects in the first cohort. This cohort had only TCR beta chains sequenced, and the lack of alpha or paired-chain data limited which features could be detected. Compared with the roughly 600-donor mean, donors in an Asian-associated ancestry cluster had fewer N-insertions in productive TCRs, according to a later genetic analysis. When HLA alleles, especially DR and DQ, strongly co-occurred, attributing TCR associations to individual alleles was difficult. Most TCR sequences were seen in very few donors, while some public TCRs were found in many individuals. In vitro tests confirmed that a few of the cytomegalovirus-associated TCR beta chains recognize cytomegalovirus antigens. Because the 87-base-pair reads could not distinguish some IMGT-functional V segments, including TRBV6-2 and TRBV6-3, those segments were excluded. In a later genetic analysis, a missense DCLRE1C variant was associated with V-gene and J-gene trimming of TCR beta chains, and the association was replicated in an independent cohort. A later analysis found that TCR association rates varied across HLA loci, with DRB1 alleles showing the most associated TCRs and HLA-C alleles the fewest. Most CMV-associated TCR beta chains appeared to be HLA-restricted in a later analysis, and the HLA associations seemed to be driven largely by CMV exposure. In both the original and validation cohorts, the classifier was reported to diagnose cytomegalovirus status with high specificity and sensitivity. A later analysis associated 17,000 or so TCR beta sequences with specific HLA alleles at a false discovery rate of 0.05. A cluster of highly shared sequence variants was judged likely to be a technical artifact of the sequencing pipeline. The earlier analysis of about 600 of the donors excluded approximately 15 rarely observed V segments, including chromosome 9 orphons, because counts were too low. In a later analysis, HLA-associated TCR beta chains showed more clonal expansion and lower generation probabilities than non-associated chains that were equally common. Correlated functional status among segregating V segments might reflect linkage disequilibrium, but an unknown experimental factor could not be ruled out. According to the authors, the approach could potentially be generalized to other disease states and immunological phenotypes.

Its CDR3 holds 16 amino acids, cysteine through phenylalanine. The kept DNA is CDR3 alone, 48 bases in frame from the first base. The germline V and J ends show losses of 1 base and 9 bases respectively, and no gene match explains 7 bases of the junction. CDR1 is given as LNHNV and CDR2 as YYDKDF, both from the germline V gene (reference sequence). Libraries were built with the immunoSEQ multiplex PCR assay. A mixture of 60 forward primers for TCR Vbeta segments and 13 reverse primers for TCR Jbeta segments was used in the multiplex PCR. The CDR3 region of rearranged TCR beta genes was amplified from genomic DNA by a multiplex PCR assay. On the Illumina HiSeq System, the amplified TCR beta libraries were sequenced as 87-base-pair reads. In the original analysis: In a later analysis, around 80 million unique TCR beta chains were counted across the roughly 610 repertoires, and roughly 10 million of these chains were shared by at least two donors. To remove PCR and sequencing errors, raw reads were error-corrected and collapsed into unique sequences using a nearest-neighbor algorithm that merged closely related sequences. V, D and J gene segments were assigned by aligning CDR3 sequences to IMGT reference sequences. For a sequence to be retained, a match of at least six nucleotides to both a V gene segment and a J gene segment was required. A rearrangement counted as productive if the CDR3 had no stop codons and remained in frame with V and J, and every other rearrangement counted as non-productive. Following IMGT convention, CDR3 was defined as the stretch from the second conserved V-encoded cysteine up to the conserved J-encoded phenylalanine. In an earlier analysis of around 640 of the donors, sequences lacking an unambiguous match to a single V gene segment were excluded. An earlier analysis of roughly 590 of the donors called V segments functional above 56.7% productive rearrangements and segregating when the between-donor standard deviation exceeded 5%. A statistical classification framework was built to diagnose cytomegalovirus status from the catalog of TCR beta chain sequences. In a later analysis, V and J genes were assigned by comparing TCR nucleotide sequences against IMGT/GENE-DB human TR gene sequences. A later analysis assigned CDR3 sequences and most-parsimonious VDJ recombination scenarios with the TCRdist pipeline. In a later analysis, each TCR beta chain was defined by its CDR3 amino acid sequence together with its V-gene family, and reads lacking a unique V-gene family were excluded. As a way to deal with suspected cross-contamination and a sequencing artifact, a later analysis dropped 592 nucleotide sequences that were highly shared and had low generation probability. For each public chain, a later analysis derived a clonal expansion index from normalized ranks of inferred template counts within each repertoire. In a later analysis, generation probabilities were computed using a VDJ recombination model fitted to out-of-frame rearrangements, and the results were checked against IGoR. In a later analysis, hypergeometric tests were used to score TCR-TCR, TCR-HLA and TCR-CMV co-occurrence, with a repertoire-size bias correction applied to TCR pairs. To estimate false discovery rates, a later analysis permuted the HLA or CMV assignments 20 times. In a later analysis, co-occurring TCRs were grouped using DBSCAN, with TCRdist sequence similarity added in when clustering inside HLA-allele-positive subsets. Repertoires with fewer than 30,000 or more than 120,000 public chains were left out of co-occurrence clustering, as were about five repertoires with anomalous nucleotide sharing. As stored in TCRdb, this immuneACCESS dataset retains in-frame rearrangements with V and J assigned. A fraction of the clones does not appear; measured against another copy, unresolved V genes explain less than half of the discrepancy, and the remainder lacks a known reason. V and J calls and clone size follow that table, whereas D and trimming were derived from the DNA. Across this sample there are around 120,000 clones, with about two thirds seen only once. The top ten hold 2.5% to 3% of the sample.

The cohort was made up of about 610 healthy bone marrow donors. At the time of sampling, every cohort member was nominally healthy, though immune exposures that went unrecorded were likely present. Of the roughly 630 cohort members, 289 had a positive CMV serostatus and approximately 400 had a negative one, while no CMV serostatus was recorded for the donor. A peripheral blood sample was collected from each donor, and TCR beta sequencing was performed on peripheral blood mononuclear cells. The Qiagen DNeasy Blood Extraction Kit was used to extract genomic DNA from the blood cell samples. The sequenced sample was PBMCs. The sequence is built from TRBV15 and TRBJ2-1; TRBD1 agrees with 12 junctional bases. The receptor was derived from a human donor in good health. CDR3 sequence: CATSRVPGQGAFEQFF. The DNA reads TGTGCCACCAGCAGAGTGCCGGGACAGGGGGCTTTTGAGCAGTTCTTC.